What follows are 25 T cell receptor beta chains derived from one specimen sequenced in a study of cytomegalovirus exposure and HLA in healthy donors. The PCR employed 60 Vbeta primers together with 13 Jbeta primers. Some clones are missing from TCRdb's copy, which holds only in-frame ones; the method was immunoSEQ multiplex PCR. The table records over 85,000 clones, around three quarters of them present only once. Sample: PBMCs. These receptors all come from a man aged 35 to 55 in good health and CMV-seronegative.

The rearrangement joins TRBV6-1 to TRBJ2-7; D uncertain. V was trimmed by 5 bases and J by 7 bases, leaving 9 bases between them. CDR1 is MNHNS and CDR2 is SASEGT in the germline V gene. The length of the CDR3 is 11 residues. CDR3 sequence (DNA): TGTGCCAGCAGTCGACTCGGGGAGCAGTACTTC. This sequence encodes CASSRLGEQYF.

This clone was found a few times. The rearrangement links TRBV21-1 to TRBJ2-3; the D call TRBD2 from the table was never checked on the DNA. TRBV21-1 is a known pseudogene. The CDR3 is 17 amino acids. The CDR3 coding sequence is TGTGCCAGCAGCAAAGAGGAGGGCGGGAGGCCTCCGGATACGCAGTATTTT. It is translated as CASSKEEGGRPPDTQYF.

CDR3 in DNA: TGTGCCTGGGGAGCGGCGGGAGTGTCAGATACGCAGTATTTT. Amino acids: CAWGAAGVSDTQYF. J is TRBJ2-3 and V is TRBV30, with 7 positions matching TRBD2. Germline V gene lookup returns CDR1 GTSNPN and CDR2 SVGIG (reference sequence). J was trimmed by 4 bases and V by 5 bases; bases with no gene match: 9. This CDR3 has 14 residues.

In this sample, this clone turned up a few times. The chain is built from TRBV2 and TRBJ2-5; TRBD2 matches at 8 bases. In germline, CDR1 is SNHLY, CDR2 FYNNEI. There are 14 residues in the CDR3. The V and J ends lost 8 bases and 5 bases, in that order; junction bases with no gene match: 10. The DNA of the CDR3 is TGTGCCAGCGGAGGGACTAGACGTATTGAGACCCAGTACTTC. Amino acid sequence: CASGGTRRIETQYF.

This clone was found a few times. The V call is TRBV4-1, the J call TRBJ1-6; perhaps TRBD1 as D (5 bases). V lost 6 bases to trimming and J lost 10 bases, with 13 bases between them. CDR3 length: 13 amino acids. Germline V CDR1 and CDR2: MGHRA, YSYEKL. The CDR3 region is CASSYGEGSPLHF. DNA of the CDR3: TGCGCCAGCAGTTACGGGGAGGGGTCACCCCTCCACTTT.

This clone was observed once. V is TRBV6-1 and J is TRBJ2-5; possible D gene TRBD1, 6 bases. V was shortened by 7 bases and J by 4 bases, with 16 bases between the two germline ends. CDR1 is MNHNS and CDR2 is SASEGT in the germline V gene. The CDR3 totals 14 residues. The chain's CDR3 is CASTLTGPRETQYF. In nucleotides, the CDR3 is TGTGCCAGCACATTAACAGGGCCCCGAGAGACCCAGTACTTC.

The chain recombines TRBV28 with TRBJ2-2; 8 nucleotides align to TRBD1. CDR1 and CDR2 from the germline V gene are MDHEN and SYDVKM. The CDR3 runs 16 residues. V lost 1 base to trimming and J lost 2 bases; unmatched junction nucleotides: 3. In DNA form, the CDR3 reads TGTGCCAGCAGTTTATACAGGGGGTTTAACACCGGGGAGCTGTTTTTT. Its translation: CASSLYRGFNTGELFF.

The chain recombines TRBV19 with TRBJ2-5, with a tentative D call TRBD2 (5 bases). From germline, CDR1 is LNHDA and CDR2 SQIVND (reference sequence). V lost 8 bases to trimming and J lost 1 base, with 8 bases between them. The CDR3 extends over 12 amino acids. CDR3 nucleotides: TGTGCCAGTGGGCTAGCCCAAGAGACCCAGTACTTC. It yields the protein CASGLAQETQYF.

This clone showed up just a few times. The chain links TRBV9 to TRBJ1-2; D gene unclear. Germline CDR1 SGDLS, CDR2 YYNGEE. V shed 0 bases and J shed 0 bases, with 12 bases lying between them. The CDR3 is 16 residues long. This chain's CDR3 is CASSVGTSRANYGYTF. The CDR3 nucleotides are TGTGCCAGCAGCGTAGGTACTAGCCGGGCTAACTATGGCTACACCTTC.

The V call is TRBV9, the J call TRBJ2-6; D may be TRBD2 (5 bases). Germline lookup yields CDR1 SGDLS and CDR2 YYNGEE. V dropped 6 bases and J dropped 0 bases, with 16 bases sitting between them. This CDR3 is 17 amino acids long. The CDR3 bases are TGTGCCAGCAACGCTGGACTCACCACCTCTGGGGCCAACGTCCTGACTTTC. Translation gives CASNAGLTTSGANVLTF. Full variable domain (remainder filled in from reference TRBV9 and TRBJ2-6): DSGVTQTPKHLITATGQRVTLRCSPRSGDLSVYWYQQSLDQGLQFLIQYYNGEERAKGNILERFSAQQFPDLHSELNLSSLELGDSALYFCASNAGLTTSGANVLTFGAGSRLTVL.

The chain employs TRBV28 and TRBJ2-7; TRBD2 matches at 12 bases. V lost 6 bases to trimming and J lost 5 bases; unmatched junction nucleotides: 5. The CDR3 totals 14 residues. Germline V gene data show CDR1 as MDHEN and CDR2 as SYDVKM. This chain's CDR3 is CASRLAGGAHEQYF. In DNA form, the CDR3 reads TGTGCCAGCAGACTAGCGGGAGGCGCCCACGAGCAGTACTTC. Complete variable domain (other parts from reference TRBV28 and TRBJ2-7): DVKVTQSSRYLVKRTGEKVFLECVQDMDHENMFWYRQDPGLGLRLIYFSYDVKMKEKGDIPEGYSVSREKKERFSLILESASTNQTSMYLCASRLAGGAHEQYFGPGTRLTVT.

The V call is TRBV5-1, the J call TRBJ2-5, with TRBD1 matching 8 bases. The CDR3 totals 14 residues. Germline CDR1 reads SGHRS; CDR2 reads YFSETQ. The V segment lost 3 bases and the J segment 5 bases; nucleotides outside the gene matches: 6. CDR3 region: CASSSTGAGETQYF. CDR3 DNA: TGCGCCAGCAGCTCGACAGGGGCGGGGGAGACCCAGTACTTC.

The chain links TRBV5-6 to TRBJ1-5, with 10 bases matching TRBD1. Germline CDR1 and CDR2: SGHDT and YYEEEE. This CDR3 is built from 16 residues. Losses at the gene ends were 1 base for V and 7 bases for J; bases not matched to a gene: 8. As DNA, the CDR3 is TGTGCCAGCAGCTTGTCAGACAGGGGGCGCCGGCAGCCCCAGCATTTT. This translates into CASSLSDRGRRQPQHF.

The chain links TRBV19 to TRBJ1-2, with 8 bases fitting TRBD1. This CDR3 has 13 residues. J was trimmed by 3 bases and V by 4 bases; bases with no gene match: 1. CDR1 is LNHDA, CDR2 SQIVND, per germline (reference sequence). In DNA, the CDR3 is TGTGCCAGTAGTAAACAGGGGGACTATGGCTACACCTTC. It yields the protein CASSKQGDYGYTF. The full variable domain, with the rest looked up from reference TRBV19 and TRBJ1-2, is DGGITQSPKYLFRKEGQNVTLSCEQNLNHDAMYWYRQDPGQGLRLIYYSQIVNDFQKGDIAEGYSVSREKKESFPLTVTSAQKNPTAFYLCASSKQGDYGYTFGSGTRLTVV.

This chain uses TRBV4-1 with TRBJ2-5; D gene ambiguous. Germline values: CDR1 MGHRA, CDR2 YSYEKL. The CDR3 sequence is 15 residues long. The V and J ends lost 1 base and 5 bases respectively, with 14 bases between them. The CDR3, as DNA: TGCGCCAGCAGCCAAGGGTTTGATAGCCGGGAGACCCAGTACTTC. Its protein is CASSQGFDSRETQYF.

The V and J genes are TRBV27 and TRBJ2-3; TRBD2 aligns across 8 bases. This CDR3 has 16 residues. J lost 6 bases, V lost 0 bases, and 8 bases had no gene match. Germline assignment: CDR1 MNHEY and CDR2 SMNVEV (reference sequence). CDR3 sequence: CASSLSVAGNPDTQYF. For the CDR3, the DNA is TGTGCCAGCAGTTTATCAGTAGCGGGGAATCCCGATACGCAGTATTTT.

The chain carries TRBV9 and TRBJ2-2; 8 positions match TRBD2. V lost 0 bases, J lost 3 bases, and 10 bases stayed unmatched. Germline lookup yields CDR1 SGDLS and CDR2 YYNGEE. CDR3 length: 18 residues. CDR3 region: CASSVETGGFIDTGELFF. CDR3 coding DNA: TGTGCCAGCAGCGTAGAGACGGGAGGGTTCATTGACACCGGGGAGCTGTTTTTT.

The genes are TRBV19 and TRBJ1-5; D may be TRBD1 (6 bases). CDR1 and CDR2 (germline): LNHDA, SQIVND (reference sequence). V dropped 5 bases and J dropped 7 bases, with 12 bases sitting between them. The CDR3 has 13 amino acids. In DNA form, the CDR3 reads TGTGCCAGTAGTCTCTCGGACAGCCAGCCCCAGCATTTT. Translating gives CASSLSDSQPQHF. Full variable domain (remainder filled in from reference TRBV19 and TRBJ1-5): DGGITQSPKYLFRKEGQNVTLSCEQNLNHDAMYWYRQDPGQGLRLIYYSQIVNDFQKGDIAEGYSVSREKKESFPLTVTSAQKNPTAFYLCASSLSDSQPQHFGDGTRLSIL.

V and J are TRBV29-1 and TRBJ2-3; 9 nucleotides line up with TRBD2. Germline V lookup: CDR1 SQVTM, CDR2 ANQGSEA. This CDR3 has 13 residues. Trimming took 6 bases from V and 7 from J; bases not matched to a gene: 8. The CDR3 here is CSVLGRGGNTQYF. CDR3 sequence (DNA): TGCAGCGTATTGGGGCGGGGGGGGAATACGCAGTATTTT.

Note on this clone: A read error may account for a junction end that differs from germline. The chain carries TRBV19 and TRBJ1-1; the D is unclear. This CDR3 is built from 13 residues. Looked up from germline, CDR1 is LNHDA and CDR2 is SQIVND (reference sequence). For the CDR3, the DNA is TGTGTCAGTAGGCAGTTCATGAACACTGAAGCTTTCTTT. It codes for CVSRQFMNTEAFF. Full variable domain (missing parts from reference TRBV19 and TRBJ1-1): DGGITQSPKYLFRKEGQNVTLSCEQNLNHDAMYWYRQDPGQGLRLIYYSQIVNDFQKGDIAEGYSVSREKKESFPLTVTSAQKNPTAFYLCVSRQFMNTEAFFGQGTRLTVV.

This clone was observed once. Mismatch with germline at one junction end may stem from a read error. The sample contains more than one DNA sequence encoding this CDR3. The V call is TRBV5-5, the J call TRBJ1-6; 12 positions match TRBD1. Germline CDR1 SGHKS, CDR2 YYEKEE (reference sequence). CDR3 length: 18 amino acids. The CDR3 loop is CASSRGTGGPFDNSPLHF. The CDR3 DNA sequence: TGTGCCAGCAGCCGCGGGACAGGGGGCCCATTCGATAATTCACCTCTCCACTTT.

The chain recombines TRBV7-2 with TRBJ2-3; 7 bases align to TRBD2. Germline CDR1 SGHTA, CDR2 FQGNSA. V was pared by 6 bases and J by 0 bases, with 3 bases of the junction left unmatched. This CDR3 has 14 amino acids. The CDR3 region has the DNA TGTGCCAGCAGGCAGCGGGGAAGCACAGATACGCAGTATTTT. Protein: CASRQRGSTDTQYF.

This chain joins TRBV18 and TRBJ1-1; possible D gene TRBD1, 5 bases. This CDR3 is 15 amino acids long. Germline lookup yields CDR1 KGHSH and CDR2 LQKENI. V lost 6 bases and J 5 bases, leaving 19 bases between the germline ends. CDR3 protein: CASSPRIVQVTEAFF. Here the CDR3 DNA reads TGTGCCAGCTCTCCCCGGATCGTACAGGTTACTGAAGCTTTCTTT.

The V and J genes are TRBV9 and TRBJ2-7; 8 bases fit TRBD1. J gave up 2 bases and V 0 bases, and 4 bases lay outside the gene matches. CDR3 length: 15 amino acids. Per the germline V gene, CDR1 is SGDLS and CDR2 is YYNGEE. The CDR3 coding sequence is TGTGCCAGCAGCGTAGCGACAGGGGCCCCCTACGAGCAGTACTTC. Amino acids: CASSVATGAPYEQYF.

The chain couples TRBV7-9 to TRBJ1-3, with D unclear. Looked up from germline, CDR1 is SEHNR and CDR2 is FQNEAQ (reference sequence). Trimming stripped 1 base from V and 10 bases from J, with 20 bases between. This CDR3 region has 16 residues. CDR3 sequence reads: CASSLDSRRPTLTIYF. The DNA for the CDR3 is TGTGCCAGCAGCTTAGACTCCCGGAGACCAACCTTGACCATATATTTT.